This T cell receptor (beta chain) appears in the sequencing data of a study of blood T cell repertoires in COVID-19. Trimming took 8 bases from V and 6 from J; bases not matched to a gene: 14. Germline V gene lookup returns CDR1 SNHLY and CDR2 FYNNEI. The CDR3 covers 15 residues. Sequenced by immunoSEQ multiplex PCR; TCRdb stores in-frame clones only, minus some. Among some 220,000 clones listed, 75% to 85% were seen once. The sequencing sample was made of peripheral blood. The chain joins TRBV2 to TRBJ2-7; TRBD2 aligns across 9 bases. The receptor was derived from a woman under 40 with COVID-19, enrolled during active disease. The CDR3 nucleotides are TGTGCCAGCCATCGGGAGCTAGCGGGATCCGGCGAGCAGTACTTC. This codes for CASHRELAGSGEQYF.